This record looks at one T cell receptor beta chain sequence and its context. The target antigen is unknown. This record belongs to a study of T cells expressing NK-cell markers. Study-wide context: Cells sorted as CD3+CD56+NKG2C+, CD3+CD56+NKG2C- and CD3+CD56-NKG2C+ T cells supplied the TCR beta repertoires.

TCRdb re-called the 5' RACE reads and catalogs CDR3 proteins one per entry, DNA excluded. The sample spans 500,000 to 700,000 distinct CDR3 sequences; the ten largest clones claim roughly 3.6%. Study-wide results and limits: Each of a handful of donors carried dominant NKG2C+ clonotypes accounting for about 1.0-8% of CD8+ T cells.

This CDR3 region has 15 residues. Per germline, CDR1 KGHSH and CDR2 LQKENI. The chain joins TRBV18 to TRBJ2-1; there is no DNA to check the TCRdb D call of TRBD2. The receptor was derived from a man between 18 and 35 years old in good health. Sample: blood T cells: a sorted CD56 or NKG2C T cell subset, CD4+ or CD8+ T cells, or bulk PBMC T cells (not recorded which). This CDR3 reads CASSPRREGYNEQFF.